A selection of T cell receptor beta chains follows, all from one sample in a study of blood T cell repertoires in COVID-19. Sequencing was performed with immunoSEQ multiplex PCR; in TCRdb, only in-frame clones are kept and a portion is missing. The sample lists some 350,000 clones; more than 80% were seen once. The sample taken for sequencing was PBMCs or T cells enriched from blood (not recorded which). All receptors come from a man between 18 and 35 years old who had recovered from COVID-19. Both conserved end residues are part of each CDR3. Fields, in order: clone size, V gene, D gene, J gene, CDR3 length, CDR3 DNA, CDR3 protein. D genes are given only for firm matches. Only part of the rows carry a size: once, few, many, or a class if the clone is expanded.

clone size: NA; V gene: TRBV27; D gene: NA; J gene: TRBJ2-7; CDR3 length: 13; CDR3 DNA: TGTGCCAGCAGTGGGCCTGAGTCCTACGAGCAGTACTTC; CDR3 protein: CASSGPESYEQYF
clone size: once; V gene: TRBV24-1; D gene: TRBD1; J gene: TRBJ1-2; CDR3 length: 13; CDR3 DNA: TGTGCCACCAGTGAACAGGGGGCCGATGGCTACACCTTC; CDR3 protein: CATSEQGADGYTF
clone size: NA; V gene: TRBV6-2/TRBV6-3; D gene: TRBD1; J gene: TRBJ1-2; CDR3 length: 16; CDR3 DNA: TGTGCCAGCAGTTACGAAAGGGACAGACCTAACTATGGCTACACCTTC; CDR3 protein: CASSYERDRPNYGYTF
clone size: NA; V gene: TRBV5-4; D gene: TRBD2; J gene: TRBJ2-7; CDR3 length: 16; CDR3 DNA: TGTGCCAGCAGCATTGGCTTTAGCGGGACAAATTACGAGCAGTACTTC; CDR3 protein: CASSIGFSGTNYEQYF
clone size: NA; V gene: TRBV5-4; D gene: TRBD2; J gene: TRBJ2-2; CDR3 length: 16; CDR3 DNA: TGTGCCAGCAGCCCCGGTCCGGGGGGAAGCGCCGGGGAGCTGTTTTTT; CDR3 protein: CASSPGPGGSAGELFF
clone size: NA; V gene: TRBV14; D gene: NA; J gene: TRBJ2-7; CDR3 length: 17; CDR3 DNA: TGTGCCAGCAGCCGCCTAGGAGAGGGGGCTAGCGTAAAAGAGCAGTACTTC; CDR3 protein: CASSRLGEGASVKEQYF
clone size: NA; V gene: TRBV30; D gene: TRBD2; J gene: TRBJ2-1; CDR3 length: 15; CDR3 DNA: TGTGCCTGGAGTTTGACTAGCGGGGACTACAATGAGCAGTTCTTC; CDR3 protein: CAWSLTSGDYNEQFF
clone size: NA; V gene: TRBV7-9; D gene: NA; J gene: TRBJ2-7; CDR3 length: 15; CDR3 DNA: TGTGCCAGCAGCTCTCCCTTTCCGGGAACCTACGAGCAGTACTTC; CDR3 protein: CASSSPFPGTYEQYF
clone size: NA; V gene: TRBV3-1/TRBV3-2; D gene: TRBD1; J gene: TRBJ2-2; CDR3 length: 14; CDR3 DNA: TGTGCCAGCGCCCCCGGGACAGTAAACGGGGAGCTGTTTTTT; CDR3 protein: CASAPGTVNGELFF
clone size: once; V gene: TRBV19; D gene: NA; J gene: TRBJ1-1; CDR3 length: 13; CDR3 DNA: TGTGCCAGTAGTTCCCAAGGGGACACTGAAGCTTTCTTT; CDR3 protein: CASSSQGDTEAFF
clone size: NA; V gene: TRBV28; D gene: NA; J gene: TRBJ1-3; CDR3 length: 15; CDR3 DNA: TGTGCCAGCAGGGATCAGGGTTATGATGGAAACACCATATATTTT; CDR3 protein: CASRDQGYDGNTIYF
clone size: once; V gene: TRBV29-1; D gene: NA; J gene: TRBJ2-7; CDR3 length: 15; CDR3 DNA: TGCAGCGTGGCCTTCGTGGGCAGATCCTTTGGCGAGCAGTACTTC; CDR3 protein: CSVAFVGRSFGEQYF
clone size: NA; V gene: TRBV11-2; D gene: TRBD2; J gene: TRBJ2-7; CDR3 length: 14; CDR3 DNA: TGTGCCTCGAACTCTCCGGGACTACGGGTCGAGCAGTACTTC; CDR3 protein: CASNSPGLRVEQYF
clone size: once; V gene: TRBV9; D gene: TRBD2; J gene: TRBJ2-3; CDR3 length: 16; CDR3 DNA: TGTGCCAGCAGTCCGATAGCGGGAGGGACCACAGATACGCAGTATTTT; CDR3 protein: CASSPIAGGTTDTQYF
clone size: NA; V gene: TRBV27; D gene: TRBD2; J gene: TRBJ2-7; CDR3 length: 15; CDR3 DNA: TGTGCCAGCAGTGATCTAGCGGGACCCTCCTACGAGCAGTACTTC; CDR3 protein: CASSDLAGPSYEQYF
clone size: NA; V gene: TRBV10-3; D gene: NA; J gene: TRBJ2-5; CDR3 length: 17; CDR3 DNA: TGTGCCATCAGTGAGTCCATATTTAGCGGACCACAAGAGACCCAGTACTTC; CDR3 protein: CAISESIFSGPQETQYF
clone size: NA; V gene: TRBV6-5; D gene: NA; J gene: TRBJ1-2; CDR3 length: 13; CDR3 DNA: TGTGCCAGCAGTTTGTGGCAGGCCCATGGCTACACCTTC; CDR3 protein: CASSLWQAHGYTF
clone size: NA; V gene: TRBV3-1/TRBV3-2; D gene: NA; J gene: TRBJ2-3; CDR3 length: 15; CDR3 DNA: TGTGCCAGCACCTCAGCGGCAGGGGTGGTAGATACGCAGTATTTT; CDR3 protein: CASTSAAGVVDTQYF
clone size: NA; V gene: TRBV12-5; D gene: NA; J gene: TRBJ2-7; CDR3 length: 12; CDR3 DNA: TGTGCTAGTGGTTTACAGGGCTACGAGCAGTACTTC; CDR3 protein: CASGLQGYEQYF
clone size: NA; V gene: TRBV7-3; D gene: TRBD1; J gene: TRBJ2-3; CDR3 length: 14; CDR3 DNA: TGTGCCAGCAGCTCGGCTGGACAGGTCGATACGCAGTATTTT; CDR3 protein: CASSSAGQVDTQYF
clone size: few; V gene: TRBV7-9; D gene: NA; J gene: TRBJ1-4; CDR3 length: 14; CDR3 DNA: TGTGCCAGCAGCCTCGACGGGGTTAATGAAAAACTGTTTTTT; CDR3 protein: CASSLDGVNEKLFF
clone size: NA; V gene: TRBV6-5; D gene: NA; J gene: TRBJ2-7; CDR3 length: 13; CDR3 DNA: TGTGCCAGCACCCTGGAGGTTGGGGAGGAACAGTACTTC; CDR3 protein: CASTLEVGEEQYF
clone size: NA; V gene: TRBV24-1; D gene: TRBD1; J gene: TRBJ2-7; CDR3 length: 15; CDR3 DNA: TGTGCCACCAGTGCCGGTGGGGGACAGTTCTACGAGCAGTACTTC; CDR3 protein: CATSAGGGQFYEQYF
clone size: NA; V gene: TRBV19; D gene: TRBD1; J gene: TRBJ1-5; CDR3 length: 14; CDR3 DNA: TGTGCCAGTAGTATGGGACAGTATAATCAGCCCCAGCATTTT; CDR3 protein: CASSMGQYNQPQHF
clone size: NA; V gene: TRBV6-5; D gene: NA; J gene: TRBJ1-3; CDR3 length: 13; CDR3 DNA: TGTGCCAGCAGTTACTCGAGGTACAACACCATATATTTT; CDR3 protein: CASSYSRYNTIYF
clone size: NA; V gene: TRBV3-1/TRBV3-2; D gene: NA; J gene: TRBJ1-6; CDR3 length: 13; CDR3 DNA: TGTGCCAGCAGCCAAGGGGAGAATTCACCCCTCCACTTT; CDR3 protein: CASSQGENSPLHF
clone size: NA; V gene: TRBV21-1; D gene: NA; J gene: TRBJ1-2; CDR3 length: 15; CDR3 DNA: TGTGCCAGCAGCAAAGCGCGGGGAGGGTATCTCGGCTACACCTTC; CDR3 protein: CASSKARGGYLGYTF
clone size: NA; V gene: TRBV5-1; D gene: TRBD1; J gene: TRBJ2-7; CDR3 length: 15; CDR3 DNA: TGCGCCAGCAGCTTGGCGTCAGGGGGTACCTACGAGCAGTACTTC; CDR3 protein: CASSLASGGTYEQYF
clone size: NA; V gene: TRBV30; D gene: NA; J gene: TRBJ1-5; CDR3 length: 13; CDR3 DNA: TGTGCCTGGAGTCGGGAGAGGAATCAGCCCCAGCATTTT; CDR3 protein: CAWSRERNQPQHF
clone size: NA; V gene: TRBV24-1; D gene: NA; J gene: TRBJ1-2; CDR3 length: 14; CDR3 DNA: TGTGCCACCAGTGAGGCAGGGTCGTCCTATGGCTACACCTTC; CDR3 protein: CATSEAGSSYGYTF
clone size: NA; V gene: TRBV3-1/TRBV3-2; D gene: NA; J gene: TRBJ1-1; CDR3 length: 14; CDR3 DNA: TGTGCCAGCAGCCAACAGGGTTTGGTTGCTGAAGCTTTCTTT; CDR3 protein: CASSQQGLVAEAFF
clone size: NA; V gene: TRBV27; D gene: TRBD1; J gene: TRBJ1-6; CDR3 length: 13; CDR3 DNA: TGTGCCAGGAGGGGGCTTCGAGGATCACCCCTCCACTTT; CDR3 protein: CARRGLRGSPLHF
clone size: once; V gene: TRBV5-5; D gene: NA; J gene: TRBJ1-1; CDR3 length: 13; CDR3 DNA: TGTGCCAGCAGCTTGATAGGAGGGACTGAAGCTTTCTTT; CDR3 protein: CASSLIGGTEAFF
clone size: NA; V gene: TRBV19; D gene: TRBD1; J gene: TRBJ1-2; CDR3 length: 15; CDR3 DNA: TGTGCCAGTAGTGCCTTGGGACAGGGAGGCGGAGGCTACACCTTC; CDR3 protein: CASSALGQGGGGYTF
clone size: NA; V gene: TRBV28; D gene: NA; J gene: TRBJ1-4; CDR3 length: 13; CDR3 DNA: TGTGCCAGCAGTTCTAATACTAATGAAAAACTGTTTTTT; CDR3 protein: CASSSNTNEKLFF
clone size: NA; V gene: TRBV6-5; D gene: TRBD2; J gene: TRBJ2-7; CDR3 length: 14; CDR3 DNA: TGTGCCAGCAGCCGAGCGGGGGTCTTCGACGAGCAGTACTTC; CDR3 protein: CASSRAGVFDEQYF
clone size: NA; V gene: TRBV27; D gene: NA; J gene: TRBJ1-4; CDR3 length: 13; CDR3 DNA: TGTGCCAGCAGCGAGAATGGTAATGAAAAACTGTTTTTT; CDR3 protein: CASSENGNEKLFF
clone size: NA; V gene: TRBV28; D gene: NA; J gene: TRBJ2-1; CDR3 length: 11; CDR3 DNA: TGTGCCAGCAGTTTAGAGGCTGAGCAGTTCTTC; CDR3 protein: CASSLEAEQFF
clone size: NA; V gene: TRBV3-1/TRBV3-2; D gene: NA; J gene: TRBJ1-1; CDR3 length: 12; CDR3 DNA: TGTGCCAGCAGCCTCCGCGGCAGTGAAGCTTTCTTT; CDR3 protein: CASSLRGSEAFF
clone size: NA; V gene: TRBV7-3; D gene: TRBD2; J gene: TRBJ2-3; CDR3 length: 14; CDR3 DNA: TGTGCCAGCAGCCCTGGACTAGGAGGAGATACGCAGTATTTT; CDR3 protein: CASSPGLGGDTQYF
clone size: NA; V gene: TRBV15; D gene: NA; J gene: TRBJ1-5; CDR3 length: 17; CDR3 DNA: TGTGCCACCAGCCCCACCGGGACTATGGGAAAAAATCAGCCCCAGCATTTT; CDR3 protein: CATSPTGTMGKNQPQHF
clone size: once; V gene: TRBV3-1/TRBV3-2; D gene: NA; J gene: TRBJ1-6; CDR3 length: 15; CDR3 DNA: TGTGCCAGCAGCCAGAACAGAGAAAATAATTCACCCCTCCACTTT; CDR3 protein: CASSQNRENNSPLHF
clone size: few; V gene: TRBV5-1; D gene: NA; J gene: TRBJ2-1; CDR3 length: 13; CDR3 DNA: TGCGCCAGCAGCGAGCCGATCCTCGATGAGCAGTTCTTC; CDR3 protein: CASSEPILDEQFF
clone size: NA; V gene: TRBV6-6; D gene: NA; J gene: TRBJ1-3; CDR3 length: 14; CDR3 DNA: TGTGCCAGCAGTTACCCGGGCTCTGGAAACACCATATATTTT; CDR3 protein: CASSYPGSGNTIYF
clone size: NA; V gene: TRBV5-1; D gene: TRBD2; J gene: TRBJ2-5; CDR3 length: 14; CDR3 DNA: TGCGCCAGCAGAAGGACTAGCGGGATGGAGACCCAGTACTTC; CDR3 protein: CASRRTSGMETQYF
clone size: once; V gene: TRBV7-3; D gene: TRBD1; J gene: TRBJ1-5; CDR3 length: 18; CDR3 DNA: TGTGCCAGCAGTTCCCCCGGGACAGGACCATATAGCAATCAGCCCCAGCATTTT; CDR3 protein: CASSSPGTGPYSNQPQHF
clone size: NA; V gene: TRBV5-1; D gene: TRBD2; J gene: TRBJ2-1; CDR3 length: 15; CDR3 DNA: TGCGCCAGCAGCTCTAGCGGGGGCTCCTACAATGAGCAGTTCTTC; CDR3 protein: CASSSSGGSYNEQFF
clone size: NA; V gene: TRBV27; D gene: NA; J gene: TRBJ2-7; CDR3 length: 15; CDR3 DNA: TGTGCCAGCAGCCCGGCGGGGACAGAATACTACGAGCAGTACTTC; CDR3 protein: CASSPAGTEYYEQYF
clone size: NA; V gene: TRBV18; D gene: NA; J gene: TRBJ1-3; CDR3 length: 16; CDR3 DNA: TGTGCCAGCTCACCGCCGAGGACAGTTAAAGGAAACACCATATATTTT; CDR3 protein: CASSPPRTVKGNTIYF
clone size: NA; V gene: TRBV28; D gene: TRBD1; J gene: TRBJ2-7; CDR3 length: 15; CDR3 DNA: TGTGCCAGCAGTTCCTACAGGGGAAGCTCCTACGAGCAGTACTTC; CDR3 protein: CASSSYRGSSYEQYF
clone size: NA; V gene: TRBV2; D gene: NA; J gene: TRBJ1-2; CDR3 length: 15; CDR3 DNA: TGTGCCAGCAGTCAAGGCGTTACAGTCTACTATGGCTACACCTTC; CDR3 protein: CASSQGVTVYYGYTF
clone size: once; V gene: TRBV2; D gene: TRBD1; J gene: TRBJ2-7; CDR3 length: 15; CDR3 DNA: TGTGCCAGCAGTGACAGGGGGTTAAACCCCTACGAGCAGTACTTC; CDR3 protein: CASSDRGLNPYEQYF
clone size: NA; V gene: TRBV5-1; D gene: NA; J gene: TRBJ2-7; CDR3 length: 13; CDR3 DNA: TGCGCCAGCAGCCAATCCAACAGCTACGAGCAGTACTTC; CDR3 protein: CASSQSNSYEQYF